One and the same sample provided the 8 T cell receptor beta chains below, sequenced in a study of T cell responses to AZD1222 COVID-19 vaccine (dated by TCRdb to 2020 to 2022). This sample's time point label indicates: baseline before first vaccination. Receptor amplification or capture employed the immunoSEQ multiplex PCR assay. Held by TCRdb, this immuneACCESS table contains in-frame sequences only and omits some clones. Under half of the omission traces to an unresolved V gene where checked; the cause of the rest is unknown. The table for this sample lists about 84,000 clones; 87% of them were counted only once. Approximately 1.6% of the sample belongs to the ten largest clones. The sample was peripheral blood, taken on day 0 of AZD1222 vaccination. The receptors come from an adult in good health.

This clone occurred a few times. The CDR3: CASSQVQGAYEQYF. As DNA, the CDR3 is TGTGCCAGCAGCCAAGTTCAGGGTGCCTACGAGCAGTACTTC. The chain combines TRBV3-1 (or the pseudogene TRBV3-2) with TRBJ2-7, with D tentatively TRBD1 (5 bases). In germline, CDR1 is LGHDT, CDR2 YNNKEL (reference sequence). The CDR3 loop spans 14 amino acids. The V and J ends lost 1 base and 2 bases respectively, with 9 bases between them.

The chain joins TRBV29-1 to TRBJ1-4, with D uncertain. Trimming removed 5 bases at V and 7 bases at J, with 14 bases between. Germline V gives CDR1 SQVTM, CDR2 ANQGSEA. The CDR3 is 13 residues long. The CDR3 sequence: CSVLTWEGEKLFF. Here the CDR3 DNA reads TGCAGCGTTTTAACCTGGGAAGGTGAAAAACTGTTTTTT. The full variable domain, completed using reference TRBV29-1 and TRBJ1-4, is SAVISQKPSRDICQRGTSLTIQCQVDSQVTMMFWYRQQPGQSLTLIATANQGSEATYESGFVIDKFPISRPNLTFSTLTVSNMSPEDSSIYLCSVLTWEGEKLFFGSGTQLSVL.

The chain joins TRBV4-2 to TRBJ1-5; 9 bases are a match to TRBD1. Trimming cost V 4 bases and J 1 base; bases outside gene matches: 2. The CDR3 totals 15 residues. Per germline, CDR1 LGHNA and CDR2 YNFKEQ. CDR3 sequence reads: CASSRGQGSNQPQHF. For the CDR3, the DNA is TGTGCCAGCAGCCGCGGACAGGGGAGCAATCAGCCCCAGCATTTT.

The gene calls are TRBV7-2 and TRBJ2-3, with 9 bases identical to TRBD2. Germline-derived CDR1 and CDR2 are SGHTA and FQGNSA. V lost 3 bases and J lost 9; bases outside the gene matches: 4. The CDR3 runs 13 residues. The DNA of the CDR3 is TGTGCCAGCAGCTTCCGGACTAGCGAGACGCAGTATTTT. This gives the protein CASSFRTSETQYF.

This chain uses TRBV7-9 with TRBJ2-1; the D is unclear. V lost 1 base and J 8 bases, leaving 9 bases between the germline ends. CDR1 and CDR2 from the germline V gene are SEHNR and FQNEAQ (reference sequence). CDR3 length: 13 amino acids. CDR3 coding DNA: TGTGCCAGCAGCTTAGATACAAGCCATGAGCAGTTCTTC. Residues: CASSLDTSHEQFF.

V usage is TRBV5-6 and J usage is TRBJ2-1; D perhaps matches TRBD2 (6 bases). CDR1 is SGHDT, CDR2 YYEEEE, per germline. The V gene lost 3 bases and the J gene lost 5 bases, with 15 bases spanning the gap. The CDR3 covers 15 residues. CDR3 in DNA: TGTGCCAGCAGCTCGGCGGGGTCCAATCACAATGAGCAGTTCTTC. Translating gives CASSSAGSNHNEQFF.

The gene calls are TRBV19 and TRBJ1-5, with no clear D. The CDR3 covers 16 residues. CDR1 is LNHDA, CDR2 SQIVND, per germline (reference sequence). The V and J ends lost 6 bases and 0 bases respectively, with 15 bases between them. CDR3 bases: TGTGCCAGTAGAAACGGTGGAGATTATAGCAATCAGCCCCAGCATTTT. Protein sequence: CASRNGGDYSNQPQHF.

CDR3: CASSMGQLNTEAFF. CDR3 bases: TGTGCCAGCAGCATGGGACAGTTGAACACTGAAGCTTTCTTT. This chain uses TRBV7-8 with TRBJ1-1; 7 nucleotides line up with TRBD1. V was clipped by 5 bases and J by 0 bases; unmatched bases: 3. The CDR3 has 14 amino acids. Per the germline V gene, CDR1 is SGHVS and CDR2 is FQNEAQ.